The 28 T cell receptor beta chains given below trace back to one sample, sequenced in a study of T cell repertoires in cytomegalovirus infection. TCRdb reprocessed the reads via MiXCR and lists one record per CDR3 protein. The data show about 150,000 distinct CDR3 sequences, about 20% seen once. The sequencing input was PBMCs. Source of these receptors: a human donor in good health (CMV status not recorded). Some clones in this sample may be carry-over from other donors' samples.

The chain recombines TRBV19 with TRBJ1-2, with TRBD1 as a possible D gene (5 bases). This CDR3 region has 11 residues. The ends were cut back, 5 bases at V and 7 bases at J, with 8 bases in the middle. CDR1 LNHDA and CDR2 SQIVND come from the germline V gene (reference sequence). The CDR3 DNA reads as TGTGCCAGTAGTCCAGGGTTTGGCTACACCTTC. Its protein product is CASSPGFGYTF.

This clonotype appeared many times. The V call is TRBV4-1, the J call TRBJ1-2; TRBD1 is a possible D gene (5 bases). Looked up from germline, CDR1 is MGHRA and CDR2 is YSYEKL. Trimming shortened V by 1 base and J by 4 bases, and 25 bases separated the two germline ends. The CDR3 runs to 19 residues. The CDR3 bases are TGCGCCAGCAGCCAAGGGCTCTCGGGACTCCAGCGGATGGGCTATGGCTACACCTTC. This sequence encodes CASSQGLSGLQRMGYGYTF.

In this sample, this clonotype turned up many times. This chain links TRBV4-1 with TRBJ1-1; maybe TRBD1 (5 bases). The CDR3 runs to 15 residues. Germline V lookup: CDR1 MGHRA, CDR2 YSYEKL. The V and J ends lost 6 bases and 4 bases respectively, with 18 bases between them. CDR3: CASRQLGGLSTEAFF. As DNA, the CDR3 is TGCGCCAGCAGACAACTGGGGGGATTGAGCACTGAAGCTTTCTTT.

This clonotype was picked up a small number of times. The chain combines TRBV7-9 with TRBJ1-5; D perhaps matches TRBD1 (6 bases). Germline lookup yields CDR1 SEHNR and CDR2 FQNEAQ (reference sequence). V lost 4 bases and J lost 4, with 8 bases in between. The CDR3 consists of 13 residues. For the CDR3, the DNA is TGTGCCAGCAGCTCCAGGGGAAATCAGCCCCAGCATTTT. This encodes CASSSRGNQPQHF.

There are many counts of this clonotype. The gene calls are TRBV6-2 or TRBV6-3 and TRBJ2-2, with D maybe TRBD1 (6 bases). Trimming took 5 bases from V and 4 from J, leaving 14 bases between them. Germline assignment: CDR1 MNHEY and CDR2 SVGEGT. CDR3 length equals 15 residues. For the CDR3, the DNA is TGTGCCAGCAGTCGCCCGACAGGCGGCACCGGGGAGCTGTTTTTT. It codes for CASSRPTGGTGELFF.

This clonotype came up a few times. The chain couples TRBV6-2 or TRBV6-3 to TRBJ2-3, with 7 bases lining up with TRBD1. With 2 bases clipped from V and 2 bases from J, the junction kept 7 bases outside the gene matches. This CDR3 is built from 16 residues. Germline V CDR1 and CDR2: MNHEY, SVGEGT. The CDR3 spells CASSYMPGTVTDTQYF. The CDR3 region has the DNA TGTGCCAGCAGTTACATGCCCGGGACAGTCACAGATACGCAGTATTTT.

The table lists this clonotype with a few counts. The rearrangement uses TRBV6-2 or TRBV6-3 and TRBJ2-1; 9 nucleotides align to TRBD2. In germline, CDR1 is MNHEY, CDR2 SVGEGT. This CDR3 has 14 residues. J was trimmed by 4 bases and V by 6 bases; bases with no gene match: 4. The DNA for the CDR3 is TGTGCCAGCAGAAAGACTAGCGGTTACAATGAGCAGTTCTTC. It specifies CASRKTSGYNEQFF.

This clonotype was counted ten times or more. V is TRBV7-2 and J is TRBJ2-2; 9 bases map to TRBD1. The V gene end was trimmed by 5 bases and the J gene end by 5 bases; junction bases not matched to a gene: 9. CDR1 is SGHTA and CDR2 is FQGNSA in the germline V gene. The length of the CDR3 is 16 residues. The CDR3 loop is CASSPPGQGGTGELFF. The CDR3 DNA follows: TGTGCCAGCAGCCCCCCGGGACAGGGAGGGACCGGGGAGCTGTTTTTT.

This chain links TRBV20-1 with TRBJ2-7, with D tentatively TRBD1 or TRBD2 (5 bases each). CDR3 length: 12 residues. The V gene's germline CDR1 is DFQATT and CDR2 SNEGSKA (reference sequence). Trimming stripped 8 bases from V and 1 base from J, with 12 bases between. CDR3 in amino acids: CSCRDPSYEQYF. Here the CDR3 DNA reads TGCAGTTGCCGGGACCCATCCTACGAGCAGTACTTC.

The table lists this clonotype with many counts. This sequence joins TRBV7-2 and TRBJ2-4, with D perhaps TRBD2 (6 bases). V was cut by 1 base and J by 1 base, with 11 bases left in between. There are 16 residues in the CDR3. Germline CDR1 and CDR2: SGHTA and FQGNSA. The CDR3 nucleotides read TGTGCCAGCAGCTTAGGGGCGGGACTCGCCAAAAACATTCAGTACTTC. Translating it yields CASSLGAGLAKNIQYF.

This clonotype was seen repeatedly, ten times or more. This rearrangement joins TRBV28 to TRBJ1-6; the match to TRBD1 covers 8 bases. Germline lookup yields CDR1 MDHEN and CDR2 SYDVKM. This CDR3 comprises 16 residues. After removal of 4 bases from V and 12 bases from J, the junction contained 14 bases not matched to a gene. In nucleotides, the CDR3 is TGTGCCAGCAGTTCCAGGGGGCGCCCAGGGACGAGACCCCTCCACTTT. Translated: CASSSRGRPGTRPLHF.

V is TRBV30 and J is TRBJ2-7; 8 bases map to TRBD1. The CDR3 runs to 11 residues. Germline V gene data show CDR1 as GTSNPN and CDR2 as SVGIG (reference sequence). V was pared by 3 bases and J by 9 bases, with 4 bases of the junction left unmatched. This CDR3 reads CAWSRQGTQYF. The CDR3, as DNA: TGTGCCTGGAGCAGACAGGGGACGCAGTACTTC.

The chain has TRBV28 and TRBJ2-3, with D hard to call. Trimming cost V 2 bases and J 5 bases, with 5 bases left between them. CDR1 and CDR2 (germline): MDHEN, SYDVKM. This CDR3 has 12 residues. In DNA, the CDR3 is TGTGCCAGCAGTTTAAGGCAAGATACGCAGTATTTT. It yields the protein CASSLRQDTQYF.

This clonotype showed up just a few times. The rearrangement links TRBV28 to TRBJ1-1; D remains ambiguous. Trimming removed 6 bases from V and 7 bases from J, with 9 bases in between. The CDR3 consists of 11 residues. Germline loops: CDR1 MDHEN, CDR2 SYDVKM. CDR3 residues: CASSPRVEAFF. The CDR3 DNA sequence: TGTGCCAGCAGCCCGAGGGTTGAAGCTTTCTTT. Drawing the rest from reference TRBV28 and TRBJ1-1, the complete variable domain is DVKVTQSSRYLVKRTGEKVFLECVQDMDHENMFWYRQDPGLGLRLIYFSYDVKMKEKGDIPEGYSVSREKKERFSLILESASTNQTSMYLCASSPRVEAFFGQGTRLTVV.

The genes are TRBV18 and TRBJ2-5, with a tentative D call TRBD1 (6 bases). Trimming shortened V by 0 bases and J by 0 bases, and 8 bases separated the two germline ends. CDR1 and CDR2 (germline): KGHSH, LQKENI. This CDR3 is 15 amino acids long. The CDR3 DNA reads TGTGCCAGCTCACCACCCGACAGGTACCAAGAGACCCAGTACTTC. Residues: CASSPPDRYQETQYF.

The rearrangement links TRBV7-9 to TRBJ1-2; 8 nucleotides align to TRBD1. After removal of 4 bases from V and 4 bases from J, the junction contained 5 bases not matched to a gene. The CDR3 has 14 amino acids. CDR1 is SEHNR and CDR2 is FQNEAQ in the germline V gene (reference sequence). The CDR3 coding sequence is TGTGCCAGCAGCTCCAGGGGGCGCGGCTATGGCTACACCTTC. It encodes CASSSRGRGYGYTF.

This clonotype was counted at least ten times. The rearrangement joins TRBV7-8 to TRBJ2-1, with TRBD2 matching 7 bases. Trimming removed 8 bases from V and 7 bases from J; junction bases left unmatched: 17. The CDR3 length is 16 residues. The germline V gene encodes CDR1 SGHVS and CDR2 FQNEAQ. The CDR3 sequence: CASGAARGSKWNEQFF. The DNA for the CDR3 is TGTGCCAGCGGGGCCGCGCGGGGGTCGAAGTGGAATGAGCAGTTCTTC.

This clonotype was counted between two and nine times. The CDR3 DNA follows: TGTGCCAGCAGCCGGACTAGCATCGAGCAGTACTTC. Protein: CASSRTSIEQYF. The chain couples TRBV7-8 to TRBJ2-7; 8 bases agree with TRBD2. The V and J ends lost 5 bases and 6 bases, in that order; junction bases with no gene match: 3. Germline values: CDR1 SGHVS, CDR2 FQNEAQ. The CDR3 is made up of 12 amino acids.

The rearrangement joins TRBV6-1 to TRBJ2-3; 8 positions agree with TRBD2. V was clipped by 7 bases and J by 2 bases; unmatched bases: 5. The V gene's germline CDR1 is MNHNS and CDR2 SASEGT. The CDR3 extends over 14 amino acids. CDR3 in DNA: TGTGCCAGCACGAAGCGGGGGCCCACAGATACGCAGTATTTT. This gives the protein CASTKRGPTDTQYF.

This clonotype was found a few times. The chain joins TRBV2 to TRBJ2-7; TRBD1 is a possible D gene (5 bases). Germline CDR1 SNHLY, CDR2 FYNNEI. V gave up 6 bases and J gave up 5 bases, with 11 bases separating them. This CDR3 has 12 amino acids. CDR3 coding DNA: TGTGCCAGCAGGGCTACAGGAAACGAGCAGTACTTC. Translating gives CASRATGNEQYF.

This sequence joins TRBV7-3 and TRBJ2-2; D gene unclear. Trimming removed 0 bases at V and 1 base at J, with 6 bases between. This CDR3 is 15 amino acids long. CDR1 and CDR2 (germline): SGHTA, FQGTGA. CDR3 sequence reads: CASSLTPVNTGELFF. CDR3 in DNA: TGTGCCAGCAGCTTAACTCCGGTGAACACCGGGGAGCTGTTTTTT.

The chain carries TRBV2 and TRBJ2-5; TRBD2 matches at 7 bases. There are 13 residues in the CDR3. CDR1 SNHLY and CDR2 FYNNEI come from the germline V gene. J was trimmed by 5 bases and V by 7 bases; bases with no gene match: 7. CDR3 nucleotide sequence: TGTGCCAGCACTCCCGGGACTATTGAGACCCAGTACTTC. The encoded protein is CASTPGTIETQYF.

V is TRBV6-2 or TRBV6-3 and J is TRBJ1-3, with D maybe TRBD1 (6 bases). The CDR3 sequence is 14 residues long. V dropped 8 bases and J dropped 7 bases, with 18 bases sitting between them. CDR1 and CDR2 from the germline V gene are MNHEY and SVGEGT. In DNA form, the CDR3 reads TGTGCCAGCGTCGTCGGGACACTAAGTAACACCATATATTTT. Protein product: CASVVGTLSNTIYF.

This sequence joins TRBV7-2 and TRBJ2-1; D unresolved. The germline gives CDR1 SGHTA, CDR2 FQGNSA. The CDR3 is made up of 15 amino acids. V gave up 2 bases and J gave up 0 bases, with 8 bases separating them. This CDR3 is CASSLMTVSYNEQFF. The CDR3 nucleotides are TGTGCCAGCAGCTTAATGACTGTCTCCTACAATGAGCAGTTCTTC.

The V call is TRBV6-2 or TRBV6-3, the J call TRBJ2-2, with 13 bases that match TRBD2. V gave up 7 bases and J gave up 4 bases; unmatched junction bases: 12. Germline V gene sequence: CDR1 MNHEY, CDR2 SVGEGT. This CDR3 is 18 amino acids long. The DNA of the CDR3 is TGTGCCAGCACCAAGAGGACTAGCGGGAGAGGGGCCACCGGGGAGCTGTTTTTT. Protein: CASTKRTSGRGATGELFF.

This clonotype appeared a few times. This chain connects TRBV11-2 to TRBJ2-1; D is uncertain. The CDR3 totals 14 residues. The germline V gene encodes CDR1 SGHAT and CDR2 FQNNGV. V shed 8 bases and J shed 5 bases, with 16 bases lying between them. The CDR3 DNA follows: TGTGCCAGCGCCGCAGGTCGTGGAAACAATGAGCAGTTCTTC. Its protein is CASAAGRGNNEQFF.

Ten or more counts support this clonotype. DNA for the CDR3: TGTGCCAGCAGCTTAGACCCCCACAGGGCTGGCTACACCTTC. Its translation: CASSLDPHRAGYTF. The rearrangement joins TRBV7-9 to TRBJ1-2; a weak D match, TRBD1 (6 bases). V was cut by 1 base and J by 7 bases, with 13 bases left in between. The CDR3 loop spans 14 amino acids. Per the germline V gene, CDR1 is SEHNR and CDR2 is FQNEAQ (reference sequence). Drawing the rest from reference TRBV7-9 and TRBJ1-2, the complete variable domain is DTGVSQNPRHKITKRGQNVTFRCDPISEHNRLYWYRQTLGQGPEFLTYFQNEAQLEKSRLLSDRFSAERPKGSFSTLEIQRTEQGDSAMYLCASSLDPHRAGYTFGSGTRLTVV.

V is TRBV18 and J is TRBJ2-1, with a tentative D call TRBD2 (6 bases). There are 14 residues in the CDR3. V lost 3 bases and J lost 13, with 19 bases in between. CDR1 and CDR2 from the germline V gene are KGHSH and LQKENI. The CDR3 DNA sequence: TGTGCCAGCTCACCTAGACTAGGGAATAGCAATCAGTTCTTC. As protein: CASSPRLGNSNQFF.